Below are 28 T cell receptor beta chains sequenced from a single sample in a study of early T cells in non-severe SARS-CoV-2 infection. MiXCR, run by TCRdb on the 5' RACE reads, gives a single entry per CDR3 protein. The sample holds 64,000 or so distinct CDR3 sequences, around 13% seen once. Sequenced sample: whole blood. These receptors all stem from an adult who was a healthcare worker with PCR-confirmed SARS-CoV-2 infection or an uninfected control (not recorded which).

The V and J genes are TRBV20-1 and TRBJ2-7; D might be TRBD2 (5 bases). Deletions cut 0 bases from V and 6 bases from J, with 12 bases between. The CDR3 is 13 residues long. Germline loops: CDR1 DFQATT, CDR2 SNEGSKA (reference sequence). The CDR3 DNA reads TGCAGTGCTAGAGATCTATGGAGGCGCGAGCAGTACTTC. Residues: CSARDLWRREQYF.

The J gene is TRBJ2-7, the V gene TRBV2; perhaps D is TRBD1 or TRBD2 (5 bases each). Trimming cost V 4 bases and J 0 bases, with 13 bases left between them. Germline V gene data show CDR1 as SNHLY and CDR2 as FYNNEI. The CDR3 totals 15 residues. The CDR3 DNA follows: TGTGCCAGCAGTGGAGGGGCAGTCTCCTCCTACGAGCAGTACTTC. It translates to CASSGGAVSSYEQYF.

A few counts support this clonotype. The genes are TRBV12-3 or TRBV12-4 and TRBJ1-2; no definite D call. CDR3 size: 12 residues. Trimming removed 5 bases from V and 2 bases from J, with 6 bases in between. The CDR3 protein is CASSDPNYGYTF. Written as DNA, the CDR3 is TGTGCCAGCAGTGACCCCAACTATGGCTACACCTTC.

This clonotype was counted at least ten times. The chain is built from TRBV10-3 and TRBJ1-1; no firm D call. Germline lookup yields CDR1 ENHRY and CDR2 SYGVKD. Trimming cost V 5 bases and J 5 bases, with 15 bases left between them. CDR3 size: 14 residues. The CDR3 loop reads CAISSPGRVTEAFF. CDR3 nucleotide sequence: TGTGCCATCAGTAGTCCAGGACGCGTTACTGAAGCTTTCTTT.

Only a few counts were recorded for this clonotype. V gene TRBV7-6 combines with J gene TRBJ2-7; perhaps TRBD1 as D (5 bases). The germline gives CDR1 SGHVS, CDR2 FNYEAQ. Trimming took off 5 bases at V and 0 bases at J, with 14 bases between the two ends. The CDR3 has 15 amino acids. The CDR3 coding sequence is TGTGCCAGCAGCCGTCTCGACAGTCCCTCCTACGAGCAGTACTTC. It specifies CASSRLDSPSYEQYF.

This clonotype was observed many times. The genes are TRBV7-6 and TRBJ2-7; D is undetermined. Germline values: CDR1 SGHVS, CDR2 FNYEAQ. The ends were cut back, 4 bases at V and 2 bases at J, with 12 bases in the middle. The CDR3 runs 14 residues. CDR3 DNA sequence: TGTGCCAGCAGCTCAAGAGACGGTACCTACGAGCAGTACTTC. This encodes CASSSRDGTYEQYF. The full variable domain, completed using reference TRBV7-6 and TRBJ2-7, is GAGVSQSPRYKVTKRGQDVALRCDPISGHVSLYWYRQALGQGPEFLTYFNYEAQQDKSGLPNDRFSAERPEGSISTLTIQRTEQRDSAMYRCASSSRDGTYEQYFGPGTRLTVT.

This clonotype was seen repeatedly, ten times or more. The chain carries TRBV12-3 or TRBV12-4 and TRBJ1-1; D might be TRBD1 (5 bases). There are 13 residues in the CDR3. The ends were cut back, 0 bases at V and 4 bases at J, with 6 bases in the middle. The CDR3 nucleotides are TGTGCCAGCAGTTTAGCAGGGGCCACTGAAGCTTTCTTT. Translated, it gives CASSLAGATEAFF.

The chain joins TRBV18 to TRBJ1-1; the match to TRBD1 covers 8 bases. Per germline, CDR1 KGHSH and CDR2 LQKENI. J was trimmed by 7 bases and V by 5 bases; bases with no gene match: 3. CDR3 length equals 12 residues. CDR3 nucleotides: TGTGCCAGCTCAGAGACAGGGGATGAAGCTTTCTTT. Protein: CASSETGDEAFF.

DNA of the CDR3: TGTGCCAGCAGCCAACGGCCGAGCGGGGGGGTCGGCAATGAGCAGTTCTTC. This sequence encodes CASSQRPSGGVGNEQFF. The gene calls are TRBV4-2 and TRBJ2-1; the match to TRBD2 covers 10 bases. Germline V CDR1 and CDR2: LGHNA, YNFKEQ. V trimming: 2 bases; J trimming: 6 bases; junction bases outside the gene matches: 10. The CDR3 contains 17 residues.

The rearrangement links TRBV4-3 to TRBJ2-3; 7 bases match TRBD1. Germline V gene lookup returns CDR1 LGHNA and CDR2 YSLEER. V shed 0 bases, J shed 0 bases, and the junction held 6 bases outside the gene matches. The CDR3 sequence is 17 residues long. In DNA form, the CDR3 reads TGCGCCAGCAGCCAAGACCAGACAGGGTCTAGCACAGATACGCAGTATTTT. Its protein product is CASSQDQTGSSTDTQYF.

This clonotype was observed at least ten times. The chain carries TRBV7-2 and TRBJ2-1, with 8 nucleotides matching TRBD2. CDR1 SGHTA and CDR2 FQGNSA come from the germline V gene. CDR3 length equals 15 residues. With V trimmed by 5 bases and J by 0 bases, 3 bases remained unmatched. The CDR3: CASSPAGVSYNEQFF. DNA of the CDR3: TGTGCCAGCAGCCCAGCGGGGGTCTCCTACAATGAGCAGTTCTTC.

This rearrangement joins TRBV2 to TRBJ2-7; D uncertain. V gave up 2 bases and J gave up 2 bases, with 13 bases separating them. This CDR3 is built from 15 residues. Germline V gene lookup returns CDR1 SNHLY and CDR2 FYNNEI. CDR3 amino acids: CASSEMAAAAYEQYF. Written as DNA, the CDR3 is TGTGCCAGCAGTGAAATGGCGGCAGCAGCCTACGAGCAGTACTTC. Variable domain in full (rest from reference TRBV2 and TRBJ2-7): EPEVTQTPSHQVTQMGQEVILRCVPISNHLYFYWYRQILGQKVEFLVSFYNNEISEKSEIFDDQFSVERPDGSNFTLKIRSTKLEDSAMYFCASSEMAAAAYEQYFGPGTRLTVT.

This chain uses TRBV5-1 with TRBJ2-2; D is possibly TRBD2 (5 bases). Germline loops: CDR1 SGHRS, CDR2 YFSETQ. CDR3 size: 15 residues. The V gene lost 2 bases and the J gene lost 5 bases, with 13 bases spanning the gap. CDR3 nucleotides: TGCGCCAGCAGCTTAAGGACTCCTGAGACCGGGGAGCTGTTTTTT. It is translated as CASSLRTPETGELFF.

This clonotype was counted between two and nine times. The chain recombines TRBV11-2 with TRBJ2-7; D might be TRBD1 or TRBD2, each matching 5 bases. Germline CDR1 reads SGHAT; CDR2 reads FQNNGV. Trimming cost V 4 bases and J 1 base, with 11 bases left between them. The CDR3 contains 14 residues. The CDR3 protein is CASSSGTESYEQYF. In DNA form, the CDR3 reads TGTGCCAGCAGCTCCGGGACGGAGTCCTACGAGCAGTACTTC.

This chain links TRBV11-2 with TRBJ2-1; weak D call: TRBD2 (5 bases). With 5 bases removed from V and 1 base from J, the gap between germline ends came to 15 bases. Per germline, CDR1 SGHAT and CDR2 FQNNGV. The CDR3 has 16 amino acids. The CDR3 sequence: CASSIGLSLSYNEQFF. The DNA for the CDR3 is TGTGCCAGCAGCATTGGACTTTCTTTGTCCTACAATGAGCAGTTCTTC.

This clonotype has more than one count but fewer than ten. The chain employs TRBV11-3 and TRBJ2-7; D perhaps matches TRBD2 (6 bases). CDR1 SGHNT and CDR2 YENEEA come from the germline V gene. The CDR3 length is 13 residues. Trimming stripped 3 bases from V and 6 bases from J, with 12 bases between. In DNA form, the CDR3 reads TGTGCCAGCAGCTTTGAGGGAGGTGGCGAGCAGTACTTC. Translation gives CASSFEGGGEQYF.

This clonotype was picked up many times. The CDR3 DNA reads as TGTGCCAGCAGTTTAGTGGTTCCGGGCAGTGGGGGATACCTCCACTTT. Its protein is CASSLVVPGSGGYLHF. V usage is TRBV12-3 or TRBV12-4 and J usage is TRBJ1-6, with D possibly being TRBD1 (5 bases). V was cut by 1 base and J by 15 bases, with 22 bases left in between. The CDR3 extends over 16 amino acids.

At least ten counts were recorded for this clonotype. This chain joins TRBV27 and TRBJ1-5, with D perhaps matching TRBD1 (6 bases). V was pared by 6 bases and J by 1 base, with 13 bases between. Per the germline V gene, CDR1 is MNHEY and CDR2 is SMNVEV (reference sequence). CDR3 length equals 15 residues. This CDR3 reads CASRPRTASNQPQHF. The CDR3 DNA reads TGTGCCAGCAGACCGAGGACAGCGAGCAATCAGCCCCAGCATTTT.

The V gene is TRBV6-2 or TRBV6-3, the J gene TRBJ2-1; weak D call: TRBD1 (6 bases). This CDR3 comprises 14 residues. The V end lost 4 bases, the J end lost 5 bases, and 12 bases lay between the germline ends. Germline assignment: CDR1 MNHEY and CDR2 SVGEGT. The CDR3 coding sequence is TGTGCCAGCAGTTTGCGGAGACAGGACAATGAGCAGTTCTTC. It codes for CASSLRRQDNEQFF.

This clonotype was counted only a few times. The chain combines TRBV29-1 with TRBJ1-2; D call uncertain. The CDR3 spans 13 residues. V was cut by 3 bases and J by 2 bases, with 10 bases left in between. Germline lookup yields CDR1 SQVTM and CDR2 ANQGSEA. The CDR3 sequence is CSVEPGVNYGYTF. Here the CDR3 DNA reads TGCAGCGTTGAGCCGGGAGTCAACTATGGCTACACCTTC.

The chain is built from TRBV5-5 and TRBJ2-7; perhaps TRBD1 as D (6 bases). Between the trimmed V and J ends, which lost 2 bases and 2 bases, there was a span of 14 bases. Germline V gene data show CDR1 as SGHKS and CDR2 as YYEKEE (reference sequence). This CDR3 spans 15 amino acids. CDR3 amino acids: CASSFEHQGTYEQYF. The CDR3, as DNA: TGTGCCAGCAGCTTTGAGCACCAGGGGACCTACGAGCAGTACTTC.

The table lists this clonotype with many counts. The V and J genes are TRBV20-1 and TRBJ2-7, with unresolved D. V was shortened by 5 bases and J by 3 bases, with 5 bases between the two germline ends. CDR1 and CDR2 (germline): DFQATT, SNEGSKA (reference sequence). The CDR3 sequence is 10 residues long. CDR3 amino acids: CSAAVYEQYF. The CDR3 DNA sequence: TGCAGTGCTGCGGTCTACGAGCAGTACTTC.

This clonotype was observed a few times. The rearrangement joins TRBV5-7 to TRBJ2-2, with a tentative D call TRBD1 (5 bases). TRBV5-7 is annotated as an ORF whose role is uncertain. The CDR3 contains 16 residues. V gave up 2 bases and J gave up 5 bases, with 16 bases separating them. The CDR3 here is CASSFLKGKGTGELFF. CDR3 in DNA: TGTGCCAGCAGCTTCTTAAAGGGGAAGGGGACCGGGGAGCTGTTTTTT.

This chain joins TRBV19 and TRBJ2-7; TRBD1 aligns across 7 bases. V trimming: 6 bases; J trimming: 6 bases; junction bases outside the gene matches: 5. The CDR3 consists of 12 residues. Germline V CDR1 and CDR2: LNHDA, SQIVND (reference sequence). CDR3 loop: CASSPGGPEQYF. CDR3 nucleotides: TGTGCCAGTAGCCCAGGGGGACCCGAGCAGTACTTC.

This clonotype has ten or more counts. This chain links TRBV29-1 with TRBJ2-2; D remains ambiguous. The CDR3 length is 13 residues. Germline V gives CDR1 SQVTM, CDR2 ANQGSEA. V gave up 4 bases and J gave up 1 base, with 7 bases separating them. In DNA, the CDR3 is TGCAGCGTTGTGAAACAGAACACCGGGGAGCTGTTTTTT. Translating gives CSVVKQNTGELFF.

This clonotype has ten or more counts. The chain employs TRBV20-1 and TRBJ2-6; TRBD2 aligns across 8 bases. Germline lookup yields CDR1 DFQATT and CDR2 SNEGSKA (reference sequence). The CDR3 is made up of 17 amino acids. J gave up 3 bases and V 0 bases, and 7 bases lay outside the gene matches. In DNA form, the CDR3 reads TGCAGTGCTAGAGATCCGCGGGGGGCGCATGGGGCCAACGTCCTGACTTTC. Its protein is CSARDPRGAHGANVLTF.

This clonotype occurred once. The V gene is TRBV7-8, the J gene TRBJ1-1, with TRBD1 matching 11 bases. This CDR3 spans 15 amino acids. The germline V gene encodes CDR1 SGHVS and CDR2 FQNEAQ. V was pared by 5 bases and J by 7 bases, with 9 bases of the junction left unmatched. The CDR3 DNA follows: TGTGCCAGCAGCCCTACCGGGACAGGGGGAGGTGAAGCTTTCTTT. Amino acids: CASSPTGTGGGEAFF.

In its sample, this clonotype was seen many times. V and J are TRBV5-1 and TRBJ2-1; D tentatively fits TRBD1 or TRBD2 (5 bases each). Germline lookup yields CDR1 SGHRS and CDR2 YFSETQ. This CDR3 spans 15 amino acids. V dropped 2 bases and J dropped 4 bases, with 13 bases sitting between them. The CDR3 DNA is TGCGCCAGCAGCTTAAGGGACCTGGGATACAATGAGCAGTTCTTC. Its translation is CASSLRDLGYNEQFF.